The 12 T cell receptor beta chains listed next were all sequenced from one sample in a study of blood T cell repertoires in COVID-19 (dated by TCRdb to 2018 to 2020). The library was made by the immunoSEQ multiplex PCR assay. TCRdb obtained this table from immuneACCESS and retained in-frame rearrangements with V and J assigned. These tables miss some clones; where compared with another copy, unresolved V genes account for less than half of the shortfall, and the remainder is unexplained. This sample holds some 120,000 clones; about 88% were observed only once. Of the sample, roughly 1.4% falls within the top ten clones. The sequenced sample consisted of peripheral blood. The receptors stem from a human donor in a cohort sampled during active COVID-19.

The rearrangement links TRBV7-9 to TRBJ1-4; no definite D call. CDR3 size: 17 residues. CDR1 is SEHNR, CDR2 FQNEAQ, per germline (reference sequence). V lost 4 bases, J lost 7 bases, and 22 bases lay in between. CDR3 protein: CASSSLESRIAGEKLFF. The DNA of the CDR3 is TGTGCCAGCAGCTCGCTTGAATCAAGGATAGCCGGTGAAAAACTGTTTTTT.

The chain combines TRBV12-3 or TRBV12-4 with TRBJ2-7; D is unresolved. The CDR3 is 13 amino acids. The V end was cut by 5 bases, the J end by 0 bases, with 8 bases between. The CDR3 protein is CASSTEISYEQYF. CDR3 DNA sequence: TGTGCCAGCAGTACAGAGATCTCCTACGAGCAGTACTTC.

The chain joins TRBV5-1 to TRBJ2-3, with D possibly being TRBD2 (5 bases). CDR3 size: 15 residues. Trimming took off 0 bases at V and 1 base at J, with 9 bases between the two ends. From germline, CDR1 is SGHRS and CDR2 YFSETQ. CDR3 region: CASSLDLGGTDTQYF. The CDR3 region has the DNA TGCGCCAGCAGCTTGGATCTGGGAGGCACAGATACGCAGTATTTT.

The rearrangement joins TRBV4-1 to TRBJ2-1; TRBD2 aligns across 16 bases. Trimming at V came to 3 bases and at J to 12 bases, leaving 8 bases not matched to a gene. The CDR3 covers 16 residues. Germline V gene lookup returns CDR1 MGHRA and CDR2 YSYEKL. The CDR3 DNA follows: TGCGCCAGCAGCCAGGGACTAGCGGGAGGGCCTGGGGTGCAGTTCTTC. It yields the protein CASSQGLAGGPGVQFF.

This clone has only one observation. The chain combines TRBV5-1 with TRBJ1-2; tentatively, D is TRBD1 (5 bases). The CDR3 has 15 residues. The V gene's germline CDR1 is SGHRS and CDR2 YFSETQ. V shed 3 bases and J shed 2 bases, with 14 bases lying between them. For the CDR3, the DNA is TGCGCCAGCAGCTGGGGACGGGGAGGCAACTATGGCTACACCTTC. The encoded protein is CASSWGRGGNYGYTF. The full variable domain, in which reference TRBV5-1 and TRBJ1-2 provide the parts outside the CDR3, is KAGVTQTPRYLIKTRGQQVTLSCSPISGHRSVSWYQQTPGQGLQFLFEYFSETQRNKGNFPGRFSGRQFSNSRSEMNVSTLELGDSALYLCASSWGRGGNYGYTFGSGTRLTVV.

The gene calls are TRBV3-1 (or the pseudogene TRBV3-2) and TRBJ2-5; 9 positions match TRBD1. There are 16 residues in the CDR3. With 2 bases clipped from V and 5 bases from J, the junction kept 9 bases outside the gene matches. CDR1 and CDR2 (germline): LGHDT, YNNKEL (reference sequence). CDR3 sequence: CASSQTGTGLGETQYF. DNA for the CDR3: TGTGCCAGCAGCCAAACCGGGACAGGGTTAGGGGAGACCCAGTACTTC.

The chain combines TRBV13 with TRBJ2-5; 13 nucleotides agree with TRBD2. The germline CDR1 and CDR2 sequences are PRHDT and FYEKMQ (reference sequence). The CDR3 contains 16 residues. Germline trimming cut 3 bases from V and 1 base from J; bases unmatched to any gene: 2. CDR3 in DNA: TGTGCCAGCAGCTTCAGACTAGCGGGGGGCCAAGAGACCCAGTACTTC. Translating it yields CASSFRLAGGQETQYF. Full variable domain (remainder filled in from reference TRBV13 and TRBJ2-5): AAGVIQSPRHLIKEKRETATLKCYPIPRHDTVYWYQQGPGQDPQFLISFYEKMQSDKGSIPDRFSAQQFSDYHSELNMSSLELGDSALYFCASSFRLAGGQETQYFGPGTRLLVL.

The rearrangement uses TRBV4-1 and TRBJ2-3; 10 nucleotides line up with TRBD2. Germline V gene lookup returns CDR1 MGHRA and CDR2 YSYEKL. CDR3 length: 16 residues. V lost 2 bases and J lost 3; bases outside the gene matches: 5. The CDR3, as DNA: TGCGCCAGCAGCCAAAAGCGGGGGGGCTTGACAGATACGCAGTATTTT. This encodes CASSQKRGGLTDTQYF.

V is TRBV19 and J is TRBJ1-1; unclear D gene. There are 15 residues in the CDR3. Germline values: CDR1 LNHDA, CDR2 SQIVND (reference sequence). With 5 bases removed from V and 5 bases from J, the gap between germline ends came to 18 bases. In DNA, the CDR3 is TGTGCCAGTAGTCCCCTTGGAGGTGGTTTTACTGAAGCTTTCTTT. This codes for CASSPLGGGFTEAFF.

With respect to this clone: This sample also contains other DNA sequences that code for the same CDR3. The rearrangement joins TRBV12-3 or TRBV12-4 to TRBJ2-7; D is ambiguous. The CDR3 sequence is 11 residues long. V was trimmed by 6 bases and J by 1 base, leaving 4 bases between them. The CDR3 DNA reads TGTGCCAGCAGCCCATCCTACGAGCAGTACTTC. It yields the protein CASSPSYEQYF.

This chain links TRBV19 with TRBJ2-7; D is perhaps TRBD2 (5 bases). The CDR3 runs to 12 residues. Germline CDR1 and CDR2: LNHDA and SQIVND (reference sequence). The V gene lost 6 bases and the J gene lost 3 bases, with 9 bases spanning the gap. CDR3 in amino acids: CASSKSGYEQYF. CDR3 DNA sequence: TGTGCCAGTAGCAAGAGCGGCTACGAGCAGTACTTC.

The chain recombines TRBV6-2 or TRBV6-3 with TRBJ2-1; D might be TRBD2 (6 bases). CDR1 is MNHEY and CDR2 is SVGEGT in the germline V gene. CDR3 length equals 16 residues. Trimming took off 2 bases at V and 8 bases at J, with 19 bases between the two ends. This CDR3 is CASSYASIAAGYEQFF. For the CDR3, the DNA is TGTGCCAGCAGTTACGCCTCGATAGCGGCGGGTTATGAGCAGTTCTTC.